The present entry profiles one T cell receptor beta chain with its context. The data originate from a study of blood T cell repertoires in COVID-19. Germline CDR1 reads MNHNS; CDR2 reads SASEGT. The V end lost 3 bases, the J end lost 5 bases, and 10 bases lay between the germline ends. This CDR3 spans 13 amino acids. In the original workflow: Using reference gene primer amplification, nucleated cell counts were estimated. Clones were sequenced by immunoSEQ multiplex PCR, and TCRdb holds only the in-frame ones, with some missing. V and J calls plus clone size are reproduced from that table; the DNA served to infer D and trimming. The sample has about 53,000 clones, 65% to 80% seen once.

The V gene is TRBV6-1, the J gene TRBJ2-5, with a tentative D call TRBD2 (6 bases). The TCR sequence derives from a human donor with active or convalescent COVID-19. The donor label of this sample is uncertain. The sample taken for sequencing was peripheral blood. The CDR3 region is CASSEVGRETQYF. CDR3 nucleotides: TGTGCCAGCAGTGAGGTAGGGAGGGAGACCCAGTACTTC.